A single sample is the source of the 24 T cell receptor beta chains below, sequenced in a study of metastatic and nonmetastatic thyroid tumors. No patient received treatment before thyroid surgery. TCRdb reanalyzed the PCR reads with MiXCR. The sample consists of about 14,000 clones, more than 20% of them appearing once. The sample was blood. These receptors were collected from a female donor with papillary thyroid cancer or a benign thyroid nodule (not recorded which). Some clones in this sample may be carry-over from other donors' samples.

This clone was observed a handful of times. This sequence joins TRBV19 and TRBJ1-2; possibly TRBD1 for D (5 bases). From germline, CDR1 is LNHDA and CDR2 SQIVND (reference sequence). This CDR3 has 15 residues. The germline V and J ends were trimmed by 8 bases and 4 bases, with 20 bases remaining between them. CDR3 loop: CASAMVVQVLYGYTF. Here the CDR3 DNA reads TGTGCCAGTGCCATGGTGGTACAGGTTCTCTATGGCTACACCTTC. Complete variable domain (other parts from reference TRBV19 and TRBJ1-2): DGGITQSPKYLFRKEGQNVTLSCEQNLNHDAMYWYRQDPGQGLRLIYYSQIVNDFQKGDIAEGYSVSREKKESFPLTVTSAQKNPTAFYLCASAMVVQVLYGYTFGSGTRLTVV.

The genes are TRBV7-8 and TRBJ2-7, with D possibly matching TRBD2 (5 bases). The CDR3 consists of 15 residues. V gave up 7 bases and J gave up 5 bases, with 21 bases separating them. The V gene's germline CDR1 is SGHVS and CDR2 FQNEAQ. DNA of the CDR3: TGTGCCAGCACCCAAAGGAGGCTAGCTACGAACGAGCAGTACTTC. Amino acids: CASTQRRLATNEQYF.

The chain couples TRBV28 to TRBJ1-2; no reliable D call. CDR1 is MDHEN and CDR2 is SYDVKM in the germline V gene. The length of the CDR3 is 12 residues. V lost 7 bases, J lost 4 bases, and 10 bases lay in between. The CDR3 nucleotides read TGTGCCAGCACCGAGAAGGGCTATGGCTACACCTTC. Its protein is CASTEKGYGYTF.

This clone was detected many times. This chain connects TRBV10-3 to TRBJ1-4; 8 nucleotides align to TRBD1. J gave up 8 bases and V 8 bases, and 10 bases lay outside the gene matches. The CDR3 is 14 amino acids. Germline V gene data show CDR1 as ENHRY and CDR2 as SYGVKD. Here the CDR3 DNA reads TGTGCCATCTCCGCGGGACAGGAGGGAGAAAAACTGTTTTTT. It yields the protein CAISAGQEGEKLFF.

At least ten counts were recorded for this clone. The chain uses TRBV29-1 and TRBJ2-7; D is possibly TRBD1 (5 bases). From germline, CDR1 is SQVTM and CDR2 ANQGSEA. The CDR3 sequence is 13 residues long. Trimming removed 5 bases at V and 0 bases at J, with 11 bases between. CDR3 nucleotides: TGCAGCGTTAGACAGCCGCCCTCCTACGAGCAGTACTTC. Translated, it gives CSVRQPPSYEQYF.

V gene TRBV11-2 combines with J gene TRBJ2-1, with D unclear. Per germline, CDR1 SGHAT and CDR2 FQNNGV. The CDR3 totals 13 residues. The germline V and J ends were trimmed by 2 bases and 6 bases, with 8 bases remaining between them. The CDR3 sequence is CASSLSSLNEQFF. Here the CDR3 DNA reads TGTGCCAGCAGCTTAAGTAGTCTCAATGAGCAGTTCTTC.

The V gene is TRBV6-1, the J gene TRBJ1-5; 8 bases are shared with TRBD1. This CDR3 is built from 14 residues. J gave up 10 bases and V 4 bases, and 9 bases lay outside the gene matches. CDR1 and CDR2 from the germline V gene are MNHNS and SASEGT. The CDR3: CASSGQGANDPQHF. The CDR3 bases are TGTGCCAGCAGTGGTCAGGGGGCTAATGATCCCCAGCATTTT.

The chain uses TRBV20-1 and TRBJ1-5, with TRBD1 identical over 8 bases. This CDR3 is built from 16 residues. V was clipped by 5 bases and J by 0 bases; unmatched bases: 9. CDR1 is DFQATT and CDR2 is SNEGSKA in the germline V gene (reference sequence). The DNA for the CDR3 is TGCAGTGCTTACGGACAGGGCCATTATAGCAATCAGCCCCAGCATTTT. This codes for CSAYGQGHYSNQPQHF.

This chain joins TRBV6-2 or TRBV6-3 and TRBJ2-1; tentatively, D is TRBD1 (5 bases). This CDR3 region has 13 residues. Germline lookup yields CDR1 MNHEY and CDR2 SVGEGT. Trimming removed 5 bases at V and 6 bases at J, with 11 bases between. CDR3 amino acids: CASSQDRTNEQFF. The DNA of the CDR3 is TGTGCCAGCAGTCAAGACAGAACCAATGAGCAGTTCTTC.

By sample fraction, this clone is medium-sized (0.01 to 0.1%). V and J are TRBV28 and TRBJ2-2, with D perhaps being TRBD1 or TRBD2 (6 bases each). Germline CDR1 is MDHEN and CDR2 is SYDVKM. The ends were cut back, 5 bases at V and 7 bases at J, with 17 bases in the middle. This CDR3 comprises 15 residues. The DNA for the CDR3 is TGTGCCAGCAGTGGGGGGCGCGAGCTCTACGGGGAGCTGTTTTTT. It translates to CASSGGRELYGELFF.

This clone was recorded many times. V is TRBV15 and J is TRBJ2-2, with 8 bases matching TRBD1. The CDR3 is made up of 16 amino acids. With V trimmed by 1 base and J by 0 bases, 1 base remained unmatched. Germline CDR1 is LNHNV and CDR2 is YYDKDF (reference sequence). Here the CDR3 DNA reads TGTGCCACCAGCAGAGGGACAGGGACGAACACCGGGGAGCTGTTTTTT. Its protein is CATSRGTGTNTGELFF. Full variable domain (rest looked up from reference TRBV15 and TRBJ2-2): DAMVIQNPRYQVTQFGKPVTLSCSQTLNHNVMYWYQQKSSQAPKLLFHYYDKDFNNEADTPDNFQSRRPNTSFCFLDIRSPGLGDTAMYLCATSRGTGTNTGELFFGEGSRLTVL.

This clone was counted at least ten times. CDR3 in amino acids: CASSFGPSYEQYF. CDR3 nucleotide sequence: TGCGCCAGCAGCTTCGGTCCCTCCTACGAGCAGTACTTC. The rearrangement links TRBV4-1 to TRBJ2-7; D is unresolved. The V end lost 5 bases, the J end lost 0 bases, and 8 bases lay between the germline ends. Germline CDR1 MGHRA, CDR2 YSYEKL. The CDR3 is made up of 13 amino acids.

This chain uses TRBV12-3 or TRBV12-4 with TRBJ2-2; D remains unclear. The CDR3 has 12 amino acids. V shed 5 bases and J shed 3 bases, with 4 bases lying between them. The CDR3 nucleotides are TGTGCCAGCAGTGACTACACCGGGGAGCTGTTTTTT. Protein product: CASSDYTGELFF.

This clone is medium-sized in the sample. The J gene is TRBJ1-6, the V gene TRBV28; no clear D gene. Per the germline V gene, CDR1 is MDHEN and CDR2 is SYDVKM. The CDR3 spans 12 residues. V was shortened by 4 bases and J by 7 bases, with 5 bases between the two germline ends. The CDR3 sequence: CASSWRNSPLHF. DNA for the CDR3: TGTGCCAGCAGTTGGCGGAATTCACCCCTCCACTTT.

The table lists this clone with many counts. V gene TRBV7-2 combines with J gene TRBJ1-4, with D unresolved. The V gene lost 4 bases and the J gene lost 5 bases, with 11 bases spanning the gap. Germline assignment: CDR1 SGHTA and CDR2 FQGNSA. The length of the CDR3 is 14 residues. The CDR3 is CASSSTGKNEKLFF. As DNA, the CDR3 is TGTGCCAGCAGCTCGACCGGAAAAAATGAAAAACTGTTTTTT.

At least ten counts were recorded for this clone. The gene calls are TRBV30 and TRBJ2-1, with D possibly matching TRBD2 (6 bases). V was shortened by 4 bases and J by 9 bases, with 22 bases between the two germline ends. The CDR3 is 15 residues long. The germline CDR1 and CDR2 sequences are GTSNPN and SVGIG (reference sequence). CDR3 residues: CAWKGLVGSVTEQFF. The DNA for the CDR3 is TGTGCCTGGAAGGGGTTGGTCGGGAGTGTCACTGAGCAGTTCTTC.

This CDR3 reads CATSSLPLGYEQYF. CDR3 bases: TGTGCCACCAGCAGCCTCCCTCTGGGTTACGAGCAGTACTTC. The rearrangement links TRBV15 to TRBJ2-7; D unclear. V lost 3 bases and J 4 bases, leaving 13 bases between the germline ends. In germline, CDR1 is LNHNV, CDR2 YYDKDF (reference sequence). This CDR3 is built from 14 residues. Variable domain in full (rest from reference TRBV15 and TRBJ2-7): DAMVIQNPRYQVTQFGKPVTLSCSQTLNHNVMYWYQQKSSQAPKLLFHYYDKDFNNEADTPDNFQSRRPNTSFCFLDIRSPGLGDTAMYLCATSSLPLGYEQYFGPGTRLTVT.

This clone is classed as medium-sized (0.01 to 0.1%). A read error is possible here, since a much larger clone lies one base away. Different DNA sequences within this sample yield the same CDR3. The chain links TRBV6-1 to TRBJ2-7; weak D call: TRBD1 (6 bases). The CDR3 runs to 15 residues. Germline CDR1 MNHNS, CDR2 SASEGT. CDR3 coding DNA: TGCGCCAGCAGTGCAGGGGTCAGTCTCAGCTACGAGCAGTACTTC. Its protein product is CASSAGVSLSYEQYF.

By its share, this clone is medium-sized. The gene calls are TRBV2 and TRBJ2-7, with TRBD1 matching over 9 bases. The germline V gene has CDR1 SNHLY and CDR2 FYNNEI. Trimming took 5 bases from V and 2 from J; bases not matched to a gene: 4. The CDR3 runs 14 residues. CDR3 in amino acids: CASSKDRGPYEQYF. CDR3 nucleotide sequence: TGTGCCAGCAGTAAGGACAGGGGTCCCTACGAGCAGTACTTC.

The CDR3 sequence: CASSLNGRSYEQYF. For the CDR3, the DNA is TGTGCCAGCAGCCTAAACGGGAGATCTTACGAGCAGTACTTC. J is TRBJ2-7 and V is TRBV7-8, with D possibly matching TRBD2 (6 bases). Germline lookup yields CDR1 SGHVS and CDR2 FQNEAQ. The ends were cut back, 5 bases at V and 4 bases at J, with 15 bases in the middle. The CDR3 has 14 amino acids.

CDR3 region: CASSRGLAGVYNEQFF. The CDR3 coding sequence is TGTGCCAGCAGCCGGGGACTAGCGGGGGTATACAATGAGCAGTTCTTC. This chain joins TRBV11-2 and TRBJ2-1; TRBD2 matches 14 bases. The CDR3 is 16 amino acids. Looked up from germline, CDR1 is SGHAT and CDR2 is FQNNGV. V shed 5 bases, J shed 4 bases, and the junction held 4 bases outside the gene matches.

The chain joins TRBV7-9 to TRBJ2-7; D uncertain. The CDR3 consists of 13 residues. The V and J ends lost 4 bases and 1 base respectively, with 8 bases between them. Germline V gene lookup returns CDR1 SEHNR and CDR2 FQNEAQ (reference sequence). CDR3 nucleotide sequence: TGTGCCAGCAGCTCGGCAGAGTCCTACGAGCAGTACTTC. It encodes CASSSAESYEQYF. Using reference TRBV7-9 and TRBJ2-7 for the parts outside the CDR3, the full variable domain is DTGVSQNPRHKITKRGQNVTFRCDPISEHNRLYWYRQTLGQGPEFLTYFQNEAQLEKSRLLSDRFSAERPKGSFSTLEIQRTEQGDSAMYLCASSSAESYEQYFGPGTRLTVT.

This clone was seen only a few times. This rearrangement joins TRBV19 to TRBJ2-1; D not certain. The germline V and J ends were trimmed by 3 bases and 9 bases, with 15 bases remaining between them. The CDR3 length is 14 residues. Germline V lookup: CDR1 LNHDA, CDR2 SQIVND (reference sequence). The CDR3 loop reads CASSIVIWHSEQFF. In DNA form, the CDR3 reads TGTGCCAGTAGTATCGTAATATGGCACAGTGAGCAGTTCTTC.

By frequency in the sample, this clone is medium-sized (0.01 to 0.1%). The chain joins TRBV5-1 to TRBJ2-5; 7 nucleotides line up with TRBD2. CDR1 SGHRS and CDR2 YFSETQ come from the germline V gene. With V trimmed by 0 bases and J by 3 bases, 5 bases remained unmatched. This CDR3 contains 15 residues. This CDR3 is CASSLAYLAEETQYF. DNA for the CDR3: TGCGCCAGCAGCTTGGCTTACCTAGCGGAAGAGACCCAGTACTTC.